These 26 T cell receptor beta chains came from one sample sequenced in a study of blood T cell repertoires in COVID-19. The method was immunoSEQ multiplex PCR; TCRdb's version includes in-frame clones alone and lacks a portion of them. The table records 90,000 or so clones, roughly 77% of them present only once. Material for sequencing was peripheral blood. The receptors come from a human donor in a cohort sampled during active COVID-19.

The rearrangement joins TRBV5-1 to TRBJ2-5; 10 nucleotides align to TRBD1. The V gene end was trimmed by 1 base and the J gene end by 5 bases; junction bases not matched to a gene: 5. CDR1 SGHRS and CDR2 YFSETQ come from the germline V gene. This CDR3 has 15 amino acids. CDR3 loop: CASSLWSGQGETQYF. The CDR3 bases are TGCGCCAGCAGCTTGTGGTCGGGACAGGGGGAGACCCAGTACTTC.

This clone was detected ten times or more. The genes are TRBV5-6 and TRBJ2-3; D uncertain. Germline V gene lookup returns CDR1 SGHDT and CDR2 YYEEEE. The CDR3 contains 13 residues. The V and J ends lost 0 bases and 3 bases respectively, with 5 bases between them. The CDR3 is CASSLEHTDTQYF. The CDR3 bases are TGTGCCAGCAGCTTGGAACATACAGATACGCAGTATTTT.

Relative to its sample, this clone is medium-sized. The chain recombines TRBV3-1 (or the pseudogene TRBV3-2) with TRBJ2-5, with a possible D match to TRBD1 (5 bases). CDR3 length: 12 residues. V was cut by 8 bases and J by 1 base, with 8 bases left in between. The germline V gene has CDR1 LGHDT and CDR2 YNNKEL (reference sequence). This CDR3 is CASRDSQETQYF. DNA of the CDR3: TGTGCCAGCCGCGACAGCCAAGAGACCCAGTACTTC.

CDR3 sequence: CASSLVSGPYNEQFF. The CDR3 coding sequence is TGTGCCAGCAGCTTGGTCAGCGGCCCCTACAATGAGCAGTTCTTC. The J gene is TRBJ2-1, the V gene TRBV5-4; tentatively, D is TRBD2 (5 bases). V was cut by 0 bases and J by 2 bases, with 9 bases left in between. The CDR3 is made up of 15 amino acids. Looked up from germline, CDR1 is SGHNT and CDR2 is YYREEE (reference sequence).

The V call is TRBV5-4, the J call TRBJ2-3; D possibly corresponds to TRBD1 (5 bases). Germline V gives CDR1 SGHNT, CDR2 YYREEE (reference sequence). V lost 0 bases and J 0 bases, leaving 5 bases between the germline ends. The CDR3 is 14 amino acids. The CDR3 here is CASSLGQSTDTQYF. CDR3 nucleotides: TGTGCCAGCAGCTTGGGACAGAGCACAGATACGCAGTATTTT. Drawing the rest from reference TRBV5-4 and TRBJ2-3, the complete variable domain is ETGVTQSPTHLIKTRGQQVTLRCSSQSGHNTVSWYQQALGQGPQFIFQYYREEENGRGNFPPRFSGLQFPNYSSELNVNALELDDSALYLCASSLGQSTDTQYFGPGTRLTVL.

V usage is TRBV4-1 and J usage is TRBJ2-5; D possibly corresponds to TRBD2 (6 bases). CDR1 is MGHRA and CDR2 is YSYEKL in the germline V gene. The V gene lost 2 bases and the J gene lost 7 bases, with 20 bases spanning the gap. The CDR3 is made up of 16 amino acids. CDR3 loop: CASSQTTRTSRRTQYF. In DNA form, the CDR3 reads TGCGCCAGCAGCCAAACGACTAGGACCAGTCGGCGGACCCAGTACTTC.

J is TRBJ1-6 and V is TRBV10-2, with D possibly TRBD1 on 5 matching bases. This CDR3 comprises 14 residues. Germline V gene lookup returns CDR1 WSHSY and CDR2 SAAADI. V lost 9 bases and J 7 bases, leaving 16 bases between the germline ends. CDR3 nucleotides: TGCGCCAGTAACCGGGACTCACGGAATTCACCCCTCCACTTT. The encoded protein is CASNRDSRNSPLHF.

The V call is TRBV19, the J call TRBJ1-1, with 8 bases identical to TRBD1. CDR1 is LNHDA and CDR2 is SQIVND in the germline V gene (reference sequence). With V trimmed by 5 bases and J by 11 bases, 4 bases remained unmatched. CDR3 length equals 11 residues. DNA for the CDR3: TGTGCCAGTAGTCAGGGGGCTCCGGCTTTCTTT. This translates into CASSQGAPAFF.

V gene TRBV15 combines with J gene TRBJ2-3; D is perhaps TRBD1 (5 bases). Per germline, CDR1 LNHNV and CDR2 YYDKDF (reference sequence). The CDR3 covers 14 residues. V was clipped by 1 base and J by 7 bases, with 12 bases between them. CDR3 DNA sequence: TGTGCCACCAGCAGAGGGCAACGACAGCATACGCAGTATTTT. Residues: CATSRGQRQHTQYF.

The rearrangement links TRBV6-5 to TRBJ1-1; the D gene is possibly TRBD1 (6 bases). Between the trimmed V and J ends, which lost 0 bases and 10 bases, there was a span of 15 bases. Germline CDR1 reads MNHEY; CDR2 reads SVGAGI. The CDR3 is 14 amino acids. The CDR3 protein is CASSYSYRDEGAFF. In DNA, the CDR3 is TGTGCCAGCAGTTACTCTTACAGGGACGAAGGAGCTTTCTTT.

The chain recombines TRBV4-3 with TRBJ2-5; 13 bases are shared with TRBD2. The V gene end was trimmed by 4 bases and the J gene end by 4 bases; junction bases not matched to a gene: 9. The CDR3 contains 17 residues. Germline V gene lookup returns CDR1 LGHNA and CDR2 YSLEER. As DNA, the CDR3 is TGCGCCAGCAGCCGAGTGACTAGCGGGAGGCCGGGAGAGACCCAGTACTTC. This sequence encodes CASSRVTSGRPGETQYF.

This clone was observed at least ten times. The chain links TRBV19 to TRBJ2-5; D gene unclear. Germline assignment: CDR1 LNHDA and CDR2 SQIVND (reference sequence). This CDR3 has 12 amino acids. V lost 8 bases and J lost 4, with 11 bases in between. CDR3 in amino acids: CASRQAGETQYF. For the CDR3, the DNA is TGTGCCAGTCGGCAGGCCGGAGAGACCCAGTACTTC. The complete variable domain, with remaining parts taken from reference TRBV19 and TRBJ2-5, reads DGGITQSPKYLFRKEGQNVTLSCEQNLNHDAMYWYRQDPGQGLRLIYYSQIVNDFQKGDIAEGYSVSREKKESFPLTVTSAQKNPTAFYLCASRQAGETQYFGPGTRLLVL.

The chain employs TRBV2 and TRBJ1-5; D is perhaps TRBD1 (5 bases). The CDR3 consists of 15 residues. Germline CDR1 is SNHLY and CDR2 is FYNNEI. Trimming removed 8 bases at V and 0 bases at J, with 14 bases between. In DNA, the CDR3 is TGTGCCAGCGGGAGGGGAAGGTATAGCAATCAGCCCCAGCATTTT. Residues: CASGRGRYSNQPQHF.

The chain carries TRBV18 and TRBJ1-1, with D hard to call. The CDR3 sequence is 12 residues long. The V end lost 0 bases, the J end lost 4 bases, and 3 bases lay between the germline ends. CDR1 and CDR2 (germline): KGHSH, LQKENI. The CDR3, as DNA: TGTGCCAGCTCACCACCCGGCACTGAAGCTTTCTTT. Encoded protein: CASSPPGTEAFF.

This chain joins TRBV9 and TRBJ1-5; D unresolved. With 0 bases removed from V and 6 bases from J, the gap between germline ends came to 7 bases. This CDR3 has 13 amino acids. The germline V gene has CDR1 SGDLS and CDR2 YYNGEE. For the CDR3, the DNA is TGTGCCAGCAGCGTAGATCTATTTCAGCCCCAGCATTTT. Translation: CASSVDLFQPQHF. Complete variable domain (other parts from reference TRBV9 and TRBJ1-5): DSGVTQTPKHLITATGQRVTLRCSPRSGDLSVYWYQQSLDQGLQFLIQYYNGEERAKGNILERFSAQQFPDLHSELNLSSLELGDSALYFCASSVDLFQPQHFGDGTRLSIL.

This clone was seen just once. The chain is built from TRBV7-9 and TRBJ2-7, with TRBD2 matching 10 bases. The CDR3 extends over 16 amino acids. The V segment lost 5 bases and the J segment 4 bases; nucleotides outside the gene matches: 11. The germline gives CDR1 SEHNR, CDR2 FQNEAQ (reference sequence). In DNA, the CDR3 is TGTGCCAGCAGCCCAAGCGGGAGGGGTATGGGGTACGAGCAGTACTTC. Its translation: CASSPSGRGMGYEQYF.

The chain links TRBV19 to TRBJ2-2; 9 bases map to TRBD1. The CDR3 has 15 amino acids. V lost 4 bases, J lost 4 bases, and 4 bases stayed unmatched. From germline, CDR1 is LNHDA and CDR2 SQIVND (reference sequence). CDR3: CASSKDRGFTGELFF. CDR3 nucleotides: TGTGCCAGTAGTAAGGACAGGGGATTCACCGGGGAGCTGTTTTTT.

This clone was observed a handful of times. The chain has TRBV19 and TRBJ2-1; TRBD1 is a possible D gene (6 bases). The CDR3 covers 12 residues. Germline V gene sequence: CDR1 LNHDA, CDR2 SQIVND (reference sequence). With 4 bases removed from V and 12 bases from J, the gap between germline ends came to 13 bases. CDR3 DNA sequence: TGTGCCAGTAGTACAAGACAGGCCGGGCAGTTCTTC. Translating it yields CASSTRQAGQFF.

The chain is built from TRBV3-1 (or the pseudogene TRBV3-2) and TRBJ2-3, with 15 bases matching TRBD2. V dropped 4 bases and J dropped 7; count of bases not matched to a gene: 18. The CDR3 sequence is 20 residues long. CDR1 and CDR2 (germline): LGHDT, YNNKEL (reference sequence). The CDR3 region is CASSPQGLAGGPGGDNTQYF. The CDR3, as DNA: TGTGCCAGCAGCCCCCAGGGACTAGCGGGAGGCCCGGGTGGGGATAATACGCAGTATTTT.

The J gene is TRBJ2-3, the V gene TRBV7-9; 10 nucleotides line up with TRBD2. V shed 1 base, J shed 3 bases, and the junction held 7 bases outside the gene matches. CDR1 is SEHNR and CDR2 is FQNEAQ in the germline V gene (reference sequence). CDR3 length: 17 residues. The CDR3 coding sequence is TGTGCCAGCAGCTTAGGGGTTGGACTAGCGGCGACAGATACGCAGTATTTT. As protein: CASSLGVGLAATDTQYF.

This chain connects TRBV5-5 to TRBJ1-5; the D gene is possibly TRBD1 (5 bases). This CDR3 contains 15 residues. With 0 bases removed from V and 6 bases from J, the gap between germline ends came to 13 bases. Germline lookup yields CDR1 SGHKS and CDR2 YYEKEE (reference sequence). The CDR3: CASSLASGSAQPQHF. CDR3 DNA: TGTGCCAGCAGCTTGGCTTCAGGGTCAGCTCAGCCCCAGCATTTT.

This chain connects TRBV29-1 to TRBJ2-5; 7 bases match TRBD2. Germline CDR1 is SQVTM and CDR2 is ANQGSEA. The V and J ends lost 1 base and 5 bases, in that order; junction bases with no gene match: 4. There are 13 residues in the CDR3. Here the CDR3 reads CSVEVTGGETQYF. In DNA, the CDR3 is TGCAGCGTTGAAGTTACGGGAGGCGAGACCCAGTACTTC.

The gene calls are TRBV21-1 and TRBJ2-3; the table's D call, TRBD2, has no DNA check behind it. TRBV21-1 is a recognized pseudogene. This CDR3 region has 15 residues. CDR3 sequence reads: CASSKEDGSPDTQYF. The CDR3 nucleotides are TGTGCCAGCAGCAAAGAAGACGGGAGCCCAGATACGCAGTATTTT.

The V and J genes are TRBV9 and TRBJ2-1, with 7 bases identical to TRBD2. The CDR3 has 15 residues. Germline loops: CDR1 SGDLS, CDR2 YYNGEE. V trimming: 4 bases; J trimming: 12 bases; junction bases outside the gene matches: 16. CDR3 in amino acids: CASSLQWGGSQVQFF. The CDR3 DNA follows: TGTGCCAGCAGCCTCCAATGGGGGGGGAGCCAAGTGCAGTTCTTC. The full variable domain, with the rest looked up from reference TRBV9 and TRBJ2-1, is DSGVTQTPKHLITATGQRVTLRCSPRSGDLSVYWYQQSLDQGLQFLIQYYNGEERAKGNILERFSAQQFPDLHSELNLSSLELGDSALYFCASSLQWGGSQVQFFGPGTRLTVL.

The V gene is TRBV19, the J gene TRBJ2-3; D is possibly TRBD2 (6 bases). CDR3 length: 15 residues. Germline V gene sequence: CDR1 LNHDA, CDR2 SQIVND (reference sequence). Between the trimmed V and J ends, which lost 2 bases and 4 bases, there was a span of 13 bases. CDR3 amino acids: CASSISTREPDTQYF. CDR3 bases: TGTGCCAGTAGTATATCCACGCGGGAACCAGATACGCAGTATTTT.

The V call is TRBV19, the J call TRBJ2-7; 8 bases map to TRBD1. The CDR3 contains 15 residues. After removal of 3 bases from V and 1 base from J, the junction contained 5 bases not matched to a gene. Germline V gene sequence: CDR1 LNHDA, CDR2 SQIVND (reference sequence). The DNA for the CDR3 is TGTGCCAGTAGTATTGCGGGACAGGAGTCCTACGAGCAGTACTTC. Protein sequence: CASSIAGQESYEQYF. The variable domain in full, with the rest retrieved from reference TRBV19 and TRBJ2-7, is DGGITQSPKYLFRKEGQNVTLSCEQNLNHDAMYWYRQDPGQGLRLIYYSQIVNDFQKGDIAEGYSVSREKKESFPLTVTSAQKNPTAFYLCASSIAGQESYEQYFGPGTRLTVT.